What follows are 6 T cell receptor beta chains derived from one specimen sequenced in a study of blood T cell repertoires in COVID-19. The data were produced by immunoSEQ multiplex PCR, yet TCRdb's version contains in-frame clones alone and is incomplete. The sample gives more than 100,000 clones, about 80% of which show up once; about 15% is in the top ten. The sample consisted of peripheral blood. These TCRs come from a woman in her forties or fifties with acute or convalescent COVID-19.

This chain connects TRBV27 to TRBJ1-2; D is possibly TRBD1 (5 bases). Trimming removed 4 bases at V and 4 bases at J, with 10 bases between. CDR1 MNHEY and CDR2 SMNVEV come from the germline V gene (reference sequence). The CDR3 runs to 13 residues. CDR3 sequence reads: CASSSQGSYGYTF. In DNA, the CDR3 is TGTGCCAGCAGTTCCCAGGGTTCCTATGGCTACACCTTC.

This chain uses TRBV12-5 with TRBJ2-7; a weak D match, TRBD1 (6 bases). The germline CDR1 and CDR2 sequences are LGHNT and FRNRAP. There are 16 residues in the CDR3. Trimming removed 0 bases at V and 6 bases at J, with 18 bases between. The DNA for the CDR3 is TGTGCTAGTGGTTTGGTCGGACCGGTCCAGGGGTTCGAGCAGTACTTC. Encoded protein: CASGLVGPVQGFEQYF.

V is TRBV11-2 and J is TRBJ2-7; no clear D gene. V lost 4 bases and J lost 1, with 11 bases in between. Germline values: CDR1 SGHAT, CDR2 FQNNGV. The CDR3 is 14 residues long. The CDR3 protein is CASSSPGRSYEQYF. The DNA of the CDR3 is TGTGCCAGCAGCTCCCCCGGTCGGTCCTACGAGCAGTACTTC. Combining the CDR3 with reference TRBV11-2 and TRBJ2-7 gives the whole variable domain EAGVAQSPRYKIIEKRQSVAFWCNPISGHATLYWYQQILGQGPKLLIQFQNNGVVDDSQLPKDRFSAERLKGVDSTLKIQPAKLEDSAVYLCASSSPGRSYEQYFGPGTRLTVT.

This clone was detected once. The limits of the CDR3 on the DNA are not certain, so only TCRdb's listed CDR3 is given. The chain employs TRBV7-2 and TRBJ2-7; the D call TRBD1 from the table was never checked on the DNA. The CDR3 numbers 15 amino acids, ends counted. CDR1 is SGHTA and CDR2 is FQGNSA in the germline V gene. CDR3 sequence reads: CASSLVGTGSSEKYF.

V is TRBV11-3 and J is TRBJ2-3; TRBD2 agrees at 10 bases. Germline CDR1 SGHNT, CDR2 YENEEA. Unmatched junction bases numbered 7, after V lost 5 bases and J lost 2 bases. The CDR3 sequence is 16 residues long. CDR3 bases: TGTGCCAGCAGCAAAGGACTAGCGGACTACACAGATACGCAGTATTTT. This codes for CASSKGLADYTDTQYF.

V is TRBV7-8 and J is TRBJ1-1, with D hard to call. V lost 7 bases and J 3 bases, leaving 9 bases between the germline ends. Germline values: CDR1 SGHVS, CDR2 FQNEAQ. The CDR3 is 12 amino acids. The DNA of the CDR3 is TGTGCCAGCACCCAGGTTGACACTGAAGCTTTCTTT. It codes for CASTQVDTEAFF.